The T cell receptor (beta chain) described here comes from a study of T-cell memory formation after mild COVID-19 (dated by TCRdb to about 2021). In terms of the full investigation: Most TCR sequence clusters were specific to one of the two donors. Two young, previously healthy adult volunteers, one female and one male, were included in the cohort. In a couple of donors, T-cell clones that expanded and contracted after mild COVID-19 were tracked by sequencing TCRalpha and TCRbeta repertoires over time. Broad study findings and their caveats: The second-wave clones that peaked on day 37 were not confirmed to be SARS-CoV-2 specific. Contracting CD4+ clones were located mainly in the CM and EM memory subsets, whereas CD8+ clones were found to be enriched in EMRA. Clones that contracted from day 15 to 85 showed balanced CD4/CD8 phenotypes, whereas a second wave of clones that expanded from day 15 to 37 leaned towards CD4+. The detection of some responding clones in pre-infection memory suggests that pre-existing cross-reactive memory T cells joined the SARS-CoV-2 response. The study covered only a couple of mild cases, and larger cohorts including severe cases with pre-infection samples were considered necessary.

PBMCs were isolated by Ficoll-Paque density gradient centrifugation. Comments on this clonotype: Its antigen is unknown. No much larger clone is present one base from it, and per-base qualities are unavailable.

This sample was sequenced with an Illumina NovaSeq 6000. TCRalpha and TCRbeta cDNA libraries were built by 5'RACE with constant-segment primers, adding sample barcodes and unique molecular identifiers. Trizol reagent was used to extract RNA from every sample. Amplification of the libraries took two PCR steps, and the second step added a second sample barcode plus Illumina TruSeq adapters. Libraries were sequenced on an Illumina NovaSeq with 2 x 150 bp paired-end reads. Per the original workflow: The reads were demultiplexed and collapsed into UMI-guided consensus sequences using migec v1.2.7. Using mixcr v2.1.11, UMI consensuses were aligned to TRA and TRB V and J templates and then assembled into clonotypes. A clonotype was counted as expanded or contracted only when both edgeR and NoisET called the clonotype significant, with the noise models trained on biological replicates. For edgeR calls, a false discovery rate-adjusted p below 0.01 and a log2 fold-change threshold of 1 were applied. PCA with hierarchical clustering of max-normalized trajectories of the 1000 most abundant clonotypes was used as exploratory dynamics analysis. Each responding clone was given a CD4 or CD8 phenotype based on the CD4+ and CD8+ repertoires, which had been sequenced separately. TCRdb reprocessed the public reads (quality trimming at Q25 with fastp, clone calling with MiXCR) and kept in-frame beta chains. A single entry per CDR3 protein holds the most common genes and DNA from its merged rows. It is TCRdb's table, rather than the study itself, that gives the V and J calls and clone size. This sample is represented by 40,000 to 60,000 distinct CDR3 sequences; over 8.5% of them were singletons. 10% to 15% of the sample belongs to the ten largest clones.

Its CDR3 holds 15 amino acids, cysteine through phenylalanine. The sequence is cut down to CDR3 DNA, 45 bases in frame from base 1. Taken from the germline V gene, the CDR1 and CDR2 loops are SGDLS and YYNGEE. Trimming accounts for 2 bases at V and 8 bases at J, while the number of junction bases matched to no gene is 7. The receptor was isolated from an adult woman who had mild COVID-19 (a few samples of this study predate the infection). The sample titles of this study are shuffled in the database, so cell type and time point are left out; the donor was told from shared clones. Sequencing was done on a sample of PBMCs or a T cell subset sorted from them (not recorded which). The chain employs TRBV9 and TRBJ1-4, with TRBD1 identical over 9 junction bases. The nucleotide sequence is given as TGTGCCAGCAGCGTCGCTACAGGGGGCGGGGAAAAACTGTTTTTT. The translation is CASSVATGGGEKLFF.